The entry below gives a single TCR beta chain sequence along with its context. Its antigen is still unknown. This entry is derived from a study of shared clonotypes between healthy human individuals. Study-level information: Each donor had three CD4 naive, three CD4 memory, two CD8 naive and one CD8 memory plate.

Notes on the study in general: Clonotypes shared by all four donors outscored non-shared clonotypes in generation probability.

The repertoire was sequenced with immunoSEQ multiplex PCR; TCRdb's copy has only in-frame clones and lacks some. The table lists about 2.4 million clones, under 95% of them singletons, with 0.36% in the top ten. This CDR3 has 14 amino acids. The germline V and J ends were trimmed by 3 bases and 11 bases, with 17 bases remaining between them. Germline V lookup: CDR1 KGHSH, CDR2 LQKENI. The rearrangement uses TRBV18 and TRBJ1-5; a possible D gene is TRBD1 (5 bases). The sequence was obtained from a man aged 18 to 30 in good health. Some clones in this sample may be carry-over from other donors' samples. The specimen sequenced was naive CD4+ T cells from PBMCs. Subset here: CD45RA+ positively selected. The DNA for the CDR3 is TGTGCCAGCTCACCCTTCGACAGCGTCCGGTCCCAGCATTTT. It translates to CASSPFDSVRSQHF. Together with reference TRBV18 and TRBJ1-5, the CDR3 gives the full variable domain: NAGVMQNPRHLVRRRGQEARLRCSPMKGHSHVYWYRQLPEEGLKFMVYLQKENIIDESGMPKERFSAEFPKEGPSILRIQQVVRGDSAAYFCASSPFDSVRSQHFGDGTRLSIL.